The rows below give T cell receptor beta chains drawn from one sample of a study of OX40 agonist ivuxolimab in advanced cancers. TCRdb's table, derived via immunoSEQ multiplex PCR, lists solely in-frame clones and lacks some. The sample includes about 100,000 clones, 91% seen only once; the top ten take roughly 0.56%. The material sequenced was CD4+ or CD8+ T cells sorted from blood, taken in a trial of the OX40 agonist ivuxolimab. Source of these receptors: an adult with an advanced solid tumor such as melanoma, head and neck, liver or kidney cancer. Both conserved end residues are part of each CDR3. D genes are given only for firm matches. Only part of the rows carry a size: once, few, many, or a class if the clone is expanded.

j_call v_call d_call clone_size cdr3_nt cdr3_aa
TRBJ1-4 TRBV19 NA NA TGTGCCAGTACTGGACAGCTCGGTGAAAAACTGTTTTTT CASTGQLGEKLFF
TRBJ2-5 TRBV25-1 NA NA TGTGCCAGCAGTGAGGTGGAGACCCAGTACTTC CASSEVETQYF
TRBJ2-1 TRBV6-5 TRBD1 NA TGTGCCAGCAGTCGACCACAGGGGGATGAGCAGTTCTTC CASSRPQGDEQFF
TRBJ2-1 TRBV6-5 NA NA TGTGCCAGCAGTTACAATCCAGGTGGGAATGAGCAGTTCTTC CASSYNPGGNEQFF
TRBJ1-1 TRBV6-6 TRBD1 once TGTGCCAGCAGCCACCGACAGGGGAACACTGAAGCTTTCTTT CASSHRQGNTEAFF
TRBJ1-3 TRBV18 NA NA TGTGCCAGCTCACTATGGTTAGACCCTGGAAACACCATATATTTT CASSLWLDPGNTIYF
TRBJ2-7 TRBV2 TRBD1 few TGTGCCAGCGGGACAGACTACGAGCAGTACTTC CASGTDYEQYF
TRBJ2-3 TRBV9 TRBD2 NA TGTGCCAGCAGCGTAGCCCCCTCGGGGGGAGGGACTGATACGCAGTATTTT CASSVAPSGGGTDTQYF
TRBJ2-2 TRBV6-6 NA NA TGTGCCAGCAGTCTACCAGGGACGGTGAACACCGGGGAGCTGTTTTTT CASSLPGTVNTGELFF
TRBJ2-5 TRBV5-4 TRBD1 once TGTGCCAGCAGCCCGAGTGGGACAGGGGTAGAGACCCAGTACTTC CASSPSGTGVETQYF
TRBJ1-1 TRBV30 NA NA TGTGCCTGGAGTTTCCCGGGACGGATGAACACTGAAGCTTTCTTT CAWSFPGRMNTEAFF
TRBJ2-2 TRBV28 TRBD2 NA TGTGCCAGCAGTTTAGGGAGGGCAGGCACCGGGGAGCTGTTTTTT CASSLGRAGTGELFF
TRBJ2-5 TRBV7-9 NA NA TGTGCCAGCAGCCCCCAGGGCGGAGATCAAGAGACCCAGTACTTC CASSPQGGDQETQYF
TRBJ2-3 TRBV9 NA NA TGTGCCAGCAGCGTAGACGGAGTCTGGGATACGCAGTATTTT CASSVDGVWDTQYF
TRBJ1-5 TRBV18 NA NA TGTGCCAGCTCACCATTCGGCAGGAGTAGCAATCAGCCCCAGCATTTT CASSPFGRSSNQPQHF
TRBJ2-2 TRBV5-1 NA NA TGCGCCAGCAGAAGCTCCCCAGGGGCCAGCACCGGGGAGCTGTTTTTT CASRSSPGASTGELFF
TRBJ2-2 TRBV6-1 NA NA TGTGCCAGCAGTGAAAGGATGGACGGGGAGCTGTTTTTT CASSERMDGELFF
TRBJ2-7 TRBV29-1 NA NA TGCAGCGTTTACCCAGGAGCGACCTCCTACGAGCAGTACTTC CSVYPGATSYEQYF
TRBJ1-3 TRBV19 NA once TGTGCCAGTAGTATTGAATCAGGGCGTGGAAACACCATATATTTT CASSIESGRGNTIYF
TRBJ1-1 TRBV25-1 NA NA TGTGCCAGCAGTCGCGGAATGAACACTGAAGCTTTCTTT CASSRGMNTEAFF
TRBJ1-1 TRBV6-1 NA once TGTGCCAGCAGTTCGTCCTGGAGCACTGAAGCTTTCTTT CASSSSWSTEAFF
TRBJ2-2 TRBV30 NA NA TGTGCCTGGAGTGTACTTAGGTCCGGGGAGCTGTTTTTT CAWSVLRSGELFF
TRBJ2-7 TRBV13 NA once TGTGCCAGCAGCTTTAGGAGAGAGGCGCAGTACTTC CASSFRREAQYF
TRBJ1-2 TRBV6-1 TRBD1 NA TGTGCCAGCAGTGAGCCGCGACAGGGGTTAAACTATGGCTACACCTTC CASSEPRQGLNYGYTF
TRBJ1-2 TRBV5-4 NA NA TGTGCCAGCAGCTTTAAAGGGGGGGACGGCTACACCTTC CASSFKGGDGYTF
TRBJ1-5 TRBV28 NA few TGTGCCAGCAGTTCCACCAACAATCAGCCCCAGCATTTT CASSSTNNQPQHF
TRBJ2-2 TRBV18 NA NA TGTGCCAGCTCACTTTTATCAGCCGGGGAGCTGTTTTTT CASSLLSAGELFF
TRBJ2-3 TRBV7-8 TRBD1 NA TGTGCCAGCAGCGCCCTCCGGGACAGGTACAGCACAGATACGCAGTATTTT CASSALRDRYSTDTQYF
TRBJ1-2 TRBV14 TRBD1 NA TGTGCCAGCAGCCAAGCGGGAGGACAGGGTGGAGGCTACACCTTC CASSQAGGQGGGYTF
TRBJ2-3 TRBV7-9 NA NA TGTGCCAGCAGTCCCGGACTGGCGAGCACAGATACGCAGTATTTT CASSPGLASTDTQYF
TRBJ1-6 TRBV27 NA once TGTGCCAGCAGTCGGAACTCCGAGACACCCCTCCACTTT CASSRNSETPLHF
TRBJ1-1 TRBV19 NA NA TGTGCCAGTAGTATTGGGGGAAGAGCTTTCTTT CASSIGGRAFF
TRBJ1-3 TRBV23-1 NA NA TGCGCCAGCAGTCACCCCACATTGTCCTCTGGAAACACCATATATTTT CASSHPTLSSGNTIYF
TRBJ2-1 TRBV30 TRBD2 NA TGTGCCTGGAGTGCGGGACTAGCGGGAGGGGGGGATGAGCAGTTCTTC CAWSAGLAGGGDEQFF
TRBJ1-1 TRBV4-1 NA few TGCGCCAGCAGCCAAGCGGCAGATAGGAACACTGAAGCTTTCTTT CASSQAADRNTEAFF
TRBJ2-7 TRBV6-1 NA NA TGTGCCAGCAGTGAAGCGTCGGGACATATATACGAGCAGTACTTC CASSEASGHIYEQYF
TRBJ1-5 TRBV6-6 NA few TGTGCCAGCAGCTCCGGGGGGTTCAGCAATCAGCCCCAGCATTTT CASSSGGFSNQPQHF
TRBJ1-2 TRBV5-1 TRBD1 NA TGCGCCAGCAGTGAAGGGGCAGGGGGCGCCCATGGCTACACCTTC CASSEGAGGAHGYTF